The clone carrying this T cell receptor (beta chain) was counted a single time. V shed 0 bases and J 0 bases; nucleotides not matched to a gene: 7. Germline assignment: CDR1 KGHDR and CDR2 SFDVKD. The CDR3 totals 18 residues. As originally analysed: Amplification of reference gene primers was used by the study to estimate nucleated cell counts. The data were produced by immunoSEQ multiplex PCR, yet TCRdb's version contains in-frame clones alone and is incomplete. The V and J calls and clone size were taken over from that table, and D and trimming were inferred from the DNA. Here the sample spans approximately 190,000 clones, around nine tenths being singletons. The record originates from a study of blood T cell repertoires in COVID-19. The wider study: Whether acute or convalescent, the COVID-19 samples came from the United States, Italy and Spain. Sources were T cells, B-cell-depleted T cells, or PBMCs; the material itself was cDNA or gDNA.

The receptor comes from a woman in her thirties or forties who had recovered from COVID-19. The sample comprised peripheral blood. J is TRBJ2-3 and V is TRBV24-1; 8 positions agree with TRBD1. The CDR3, as DNA: TGTGCCACCAGTGATTTGGGATGGACAGGGCATAGCACAGATACGCAGTATTTT. It specifies CATSDLGWTGHSTDTQYF.